This is a list of T cell receptor beta chains from one sample in a study of response to subunit inactivated influenza vaccine. MiXCR, applied by TCRdb to the RT-PCR reads, yields one record per CDR3 protein. The table includes around 790,000 distinct CDR3 sequences, less than 25% detected once. The material was PBMCs from blood, obtained 5 days after vaccination. The receptors shown here come from a man aged 45-65 years who received an inactivated influenza vaccine. Each CDR3 is given with its conserved first and last residue. Fields, in order: D gene, J gene, V gene, CDR3 length, clone size, CDR3 protein, CDR3 DNA. A D gene is named only where the DNA matches it firmly. Clone size is given for some rows only: seen once, a few or many times, or a class if the clone is expanded.

D gene: NA; J gene: TRBJ2-6; V gene: TRBV11-2; CDR3 length: 17; clone size: NA; CDR3 protein: CASKALRTAPGANVLTF; CDR3 DNA: TGTGCCAGCAAGGCCTTAAGGACAGCCCCTGGGGCCAACGTCCTGACTTTC
D gene: TRBD2; J gene: TRBJ2-4; V gene: TRBV7-9; CDR3 length: 17; clone size: few; CDR3 protein: CASSLGSSGRGSDIQYF; CDR3 DNA: TGTGCCAGCAGCTTAGGATCTAGCGGGAGGGGGTCCGACATTCAGTACTTC
D gene: NA; J gene: TRBJ2-6; V gene: TRBV5-1; CDR3 length: 17; clone size: NA; CDR3 protein: CASSGGQPGSGANVLTF; CDR3 DNA: TGCGCCAGCAGCGGGGGCCAGCCCGGTTCAGGGGCCAACGTCCTGACTTTC
D gene: NA; J gene: TRBJ2-7; V gene: TRBV20-1; CDR3 length: 14; clone size: few; CDR3 protein: CSARGGTGPDEQYF; CDR3 DNA: TGCAGTGCTAGAGGTGGTACAGGACCGGACGAGCAGTACTTC
D gene: NA; J gene: TRBJ2-5; V gene: TRBV29-1; CDR3 length: 15; clone size: many; CDR3 protein: CSVEVSSAYQETQYF; CDR3 DNA: TGCAGCGTTGAGGTGTCTAGCGCGTACCAAGAGACCCAGTACTTC
D gene: NA; J gene: TRBJ1-6; V gene: TRBV6-1; CDR3 length: 13; clone size: NA; CDR3 protein: CASTRTVGSPLHF; CDR3 DNA: TGTGCCAGCACTCGTACGGTTGGGTCACCCCTCCACTTT
D gene: TRBD1; J gene: TRBJ1-4; V gene: TRBV7-2; CDR3 length: 13; clone size: NA; CDR3 protein: CASSGQGWEKLFF; CDR3 DNA: TGTGCCAGCAGCGGACAGGGTTGGGAAAAACTGTTTTTT
D gene: TRBD1; J gene: TRBJ2-1; V gene: TRBV2; CDR3 length: 14; clone size: NA; CDR3 protein: CASSAGTGNNEQFF; CDR3 DNA: TGTGCCAGCAGCGCCGGGACAGGGAATAATGAGCAGTTCTTC
D gene: TRBD2; J gene: TRBJ2-1; V gene: TRBV7-2; CDR3 length: 15; clone size: NA; CDR3 protein: CASSLTGTSGSLKFF; CDR3 DNA: TGTGCCAGCAGCTTAACCGGGACTAGCGGGAGCTTAAAGTTCTTC
D gene: NA; J gene: TRBJ1-5; V gene: TRBV28; CDR3 length: 17; clone size: NA; CDR3 protein: CASSLLPGLYSNQPQHF; CDR3 DNA: TGTGCCAGCAGTTTATTGCCGGGACTGTATAGCAATCAGCCCCAGCATTTT
D gene: NA; J gene: TRBJ1-1; V gene: TRBV20-1; CDR3 length: 13; clone size: few; CDR3 protein: CSARQTLNTEAFF; CDR3 DNA: TGCAGTGCTCGGCAGACATTGAACACTGAAGCTTTCTTT
D gene: TRBD2; J gene: TRBJ2-3; V gene: TRBV6-1; CDR3 length: 18; clone size: few; CDR3 protein: CASRPLAGNPRGTDTQYF; CDR3 DNA: TGTGCCAGCAGACCACTAGCGGGAAATCCACGGGGCACAGATACGCAGTATTTT
D gene: NA; J gene: TRBJ2-5; V gene: TRBV9; CDR3 length: 14; clone size: few; CDR3 protein: CASSVGGNDGTQYF; CDR3 DNA: TGTGCCAGCAGCGTAGGAGGGAATGACGGGACCCAGTACTTC
D gene: NA; J gene: TRBJ1-2; V gene: TRBV6-1; CDR3 length: 15; clone size: NA; CDR3 protein: CATAYGTRPNYGYTF; CDR3 DNA: TGTGCCACTGCCTATGGGACAAGGCCTAACTATGGCTACACCTTC
D gene: NA; J gene: TRBJ1-1; V gene: TRBV5-1; CDR3 length: 13; clone size: NA; CDR3 protein: CASTPLSNTEAFF; CDR3 DNA: TGCGCCAGCACCCCCCTATCGAACACTGAAGCTTTCTTT
D gene: NA; J gene: TRBJ1-2; V gene: TRBV11-2; CDR3 length: 15; clone size: NA; CDR3 protein: CASSLVPQQGYGYTF; CDR3 DNA: TGTGCCAGCAGCTTAGTCCCTCAACAGGGTTATGGCTACACCTTC
D gene: TRBD2; J gene: TRBJ2-1; V gene: TRBV12-3/TRBV12-4; CDR3 length: 16; clone size: few; CDR3 protein: CASSGGLAGGGNEQFF; CDR3 DNA: TGTGCCAGCAGTGGGGGACTAGCGGGAGGTGGCAATGAGCAGTTCTTC
D gene: NA; J gene: TRBJ1-6; V gene: TRBV10-2; CDR3 length: 13; clone size: NA; CDR3 protein: CASSVQGNSPLHF; CDR3 DNA: TGCGCCAGCAGTGTTCAGGGAAATTCACCCCTCCACTTT
D gene: TRBD1; J gene: TRBJ1-4; V gene: TRBV6-5; CDR3 length: 15; clone size: NA; CDR3 protein: CASSYSGTGNEKLFF; CDR3 DNA: TGTGCCAGCAGTTACTCGGGGACAGGGAATGAAAAACTGTTTTTT
D gene: TRBD2; J gene: TRBJ2-2; V gene: TRBV9; CDR3 length: 17; clone size: few; CDR3 protein: CASSHLGTSGSTGELFF; CDR3 DNA: TGTGCCAGCAGTCACCTCGGGACTAGCGGGAGCACCGGGGAGCTGTTTTTT
D gene: NA; J gene: TRBJ1-1; V gene: TRBV27; CDR3 length: 13; clone size: once; CDR3 protein: CASRPVWNTEAFF; CDR3 DNA: TGTGCCAGCAGGCCCGTCTGGAACACTGAAGCTTTCTTT
D gene: TRBD2; J gene: TRBJ2-7; V gene: TRBV7-2; CDR3 length: 14; clone size: few; CDR3 protein: CASSEREISYEQYF; CDR3 DNA: TGTGCCAGCAGTGAGCGGGAGATTAGTTACGAGCAGTACTTC
D gene: NA; J gene: TRBJ1-4; V gene: TRBV6-5; CDR3 length: 15; clone size: NA; CDR3 protein: CASSYSKGRNEKLFF; CDR3 DNA: TGTGCCAGCAGTTACTCGAAAGGGCGTAATGAAAAACTGTTTTTT
D gene: TRBD2; J gene: TRBJ2-1; V gene: TRBV24-1; CDR3 length: 16; clone size: NA; CDR3 protein: CATSGIGGSSYNEQFF; CDR3 DNA: TGTGCCACCAGTGGTATCGGGGGGAGCTCCTACAATGAGCAGTTCTTC
D gene: NA; J gene: TRBJ2-7; V gene: TRBV29-1; CDR3 length: 12; clone size: few; CDR3 protein: CSVEVQGYEQYF; CDR3 DNA: TGCAGCGTTGAAGTGCAGGGCTACGAGCAGTACTTC
D gene: NA; J gene: TRBJ1-6; V gene: TRBV6-2/TRBV6-3; CDR3 length: 16; clone size: NA; CDR3 protein: CASSYPTRQLNSPLHF; CDR3 DNA: TGTGCCAGCAGTTACCCCACGCGGCAACTCAATTCACCCCTCCACTTT
D gene: NA; J gene: TRBJ1-2; V gene: TRBV12-3/TRBV12-4; CDR3 length: 14; clone size: few; CDR3 protein: CASCITGNYGGYTF; CDR3 DNA: TGTGCCAGCTGTATTACAGGGAACTATGGTGGCTACACCTTC
D gene: TRBD2; J gene: TRBJ2-5; V gene: TRBV20-1; CDR3 length: 14; clone size: few; CDR3 protein: CSARLAGSQETQYF; CDR3 DNA: TGCAGTGCTAGACTAGCGGGGTCACAAGAGACCCAGTACTTC
D gene: TRBD1; J gene: TRBJ2-3; V gene: TRBV6-2/TRBV6-3; CDR3 length: 17; clone size: few; CDR3 protein: CASSYPQVDRAADTQYF; CDR3 DNA: TGTGCCAGCAGTTACCCCCAAGTAGACAGGGCAGCAGATACGCAGTATTTT
D gene: NA; J gene: TRBJ2-3; V gene: TRBV5-1; CDR3 length: 15; clone size: NA; CDR3 protein: CASSLAGKLTDTQYF; CDR3 DNA: TGCGCCAGCAGCTTGGCCGGAAAGCTCACAGATACGCAGTATTTT
D gene: NA; J gene: TRBJ1-2; V gene: TRBV10-3; CDR3 length: 12; clone size: NA; CDR3 protein: CAISESTASYTF; CDR3 DNA: TGTGCCATCAGTGAGTCGACAGCAAGCTACACCTTC
D gene: TRBD1; J gene: TRBJ2-1; V gene: TRBV4-3; CDR3 length: 14; clone size: few; CDR3 protein: CASSQDRGKNEQFF; CDR3 DNA: TGCGCCAGCAGCCAGGACAGGGGGAAGAATGAGCAGTTCTTC
D gene: TRBD1; J gene: TRBJ2-7; V gene: TRBV7-9; CDR3 length: 14; clone size: NA; CDR3 protein: CASSLNRGMSRQYF; CDR3 DNA: TGTGCCAGCAGCTTGAACAGGGGGATGTCCCGTCAGTACTTC
D gene: TRBD2; J gene: TRBJ2-5; V gene: TRBV11-2; CDR3 length: 16; clone size: few; CDR3 protein: CASSPSPTSGWETQYF; CDR3 DNA: TGTGCCAGCAGCCCAAGCCCCACTAGCGGATGGGAGACCCAGTACTTC
D gene: NA; J gene: TRBJ2-1; V gene: TRBV7-9; CDR3 length: 12; clone size: NA; CDR3 protein: CASSLPGPEQFF; CDR3 DNA: TGTGCCAGCAGCTTGCCCGGACCTGAGCAGTTCTTC
D gene: NA; J gene: TRBJ2-7; V gene: TRBV20-1; CDR3 length: 12; clone size: few; CDR3 protein: CSGGPTDYEQYF; CDR3 DNA: TGCAGTGGCGGCCCGACGGACTACGAGCAGTACTTC